This T cell receptor (beta chain) comes out of a study of T-cell memory formation after mild COVID-19. General study results and limits: Contracting clones, day 15 to 85, had balanced CD4/CD8, and later expanders favored CD4+.

The TCR alpha and TCR beta cDNA libraries, bearing sample barcodes and UMIs, were generated by 5'RACE using constant-segment primers. A single record per CDR3 protein comes from TCRdb applying MiXCR to the 5' RACE reads. The repertoire holds some 130,000 distinct CDR3 sequences, with about 17% as singletons. This clonotype occurred a few times. Its antigen is unidentified. The CDR3 length is 15 residues. V dropped 0 bases and J dropped 5; count of bases not matched to a gene: 6. From germline, CDR1 is DFQATT and CDR2 SNEGSKA (reference sequence). The chain uses TRBV20-1 and TRBJ2-5, with 10 bases aligning to TRBD2. Sequencing was carried out using PBMCs or a T cell subset sorted from them (not recorded which). This clonotype was sampled from an adult woman who had mild COVID-19 (a few samples of this study predate the infection). Cell type and time point are not known. The CDR3, as DNA: TGCAGTGCTAGAGAGGCTAGCGGGAGAAGGGAGACCCAGTACTTC. Translating gives CSAREASGRRETQYF.